The text below deals with one TCR beta chain. This record comes from a study of T cell changes during pregnancy in multiple sclerosis. Repertoires were generated with immunoSEQ multiplex PCR, while TCRdb's copy carries only in-frame clones and drops some. The sample holds 50,000 or so clones, 90% to 95% seen once. The CDR3 runs to 13 residues. Trimming at V came to 1 base and at J to 8 bases, leaving 4 bases not matched to a gene. Germline loops: CDR1 SGHVS, CDR2 FNYEAQ. The sample here was CD8+ T cells from peripheral blood mononuclear cells, taken after pregnancy. This chain connects TRBV7-6 to TRBJ1-2; 7 bases fit TRBD1. This TCR was sampled from a female donor with multiple sclerosis, enrolled in a pregnancy study. The CDR3 coding sequence is TGTGCCAGCAGCTTAGGGCAGGGGGGCGGCTACACCTTC. As protein: CASSLGQGGGYTF.